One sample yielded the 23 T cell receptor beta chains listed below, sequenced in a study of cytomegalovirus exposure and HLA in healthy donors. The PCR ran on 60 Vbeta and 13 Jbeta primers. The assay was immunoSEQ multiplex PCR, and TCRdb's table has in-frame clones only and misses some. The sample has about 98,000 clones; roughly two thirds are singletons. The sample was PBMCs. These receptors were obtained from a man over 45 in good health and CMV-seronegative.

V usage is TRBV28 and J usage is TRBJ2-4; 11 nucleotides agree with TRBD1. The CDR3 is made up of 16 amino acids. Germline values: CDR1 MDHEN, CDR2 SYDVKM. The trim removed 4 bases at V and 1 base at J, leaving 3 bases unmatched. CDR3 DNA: TGTGCCAGCAGTTCAGGACAGGGGGCGGCCAAAAACATTCAGTACTTC. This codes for CASSSGQGAAKNIQYF.

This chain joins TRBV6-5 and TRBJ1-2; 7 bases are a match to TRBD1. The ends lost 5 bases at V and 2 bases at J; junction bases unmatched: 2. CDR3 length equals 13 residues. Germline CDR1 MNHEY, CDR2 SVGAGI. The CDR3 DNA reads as TGTGCCAGCAGTCGCAGGGGGAACTATGGCTACACCTTC. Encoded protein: CASSRRGNYGYTF.

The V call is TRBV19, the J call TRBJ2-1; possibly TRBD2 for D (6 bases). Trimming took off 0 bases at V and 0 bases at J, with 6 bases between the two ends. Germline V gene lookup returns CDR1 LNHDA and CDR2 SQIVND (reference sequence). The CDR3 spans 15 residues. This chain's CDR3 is CASSIDGSSYNEQFF. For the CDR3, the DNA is TGTGCCAGTAGTATAGACGGGAGCTCCTACAATGAGCAGTTCTTC.

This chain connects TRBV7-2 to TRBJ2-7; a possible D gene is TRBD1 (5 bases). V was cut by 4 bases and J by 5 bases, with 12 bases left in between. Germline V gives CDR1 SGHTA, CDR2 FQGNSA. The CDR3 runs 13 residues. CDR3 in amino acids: CASSWVAGHEQYF. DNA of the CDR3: TGTGCCAGCAGCTGGGTAGCAGGGCACGAGCAGTACTTC.

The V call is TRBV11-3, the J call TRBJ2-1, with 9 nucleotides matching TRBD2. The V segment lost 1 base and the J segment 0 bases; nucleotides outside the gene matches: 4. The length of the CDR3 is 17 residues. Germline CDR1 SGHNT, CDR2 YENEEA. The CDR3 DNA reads TGTGCCAGCAGCTTAGGGGTAGCGGGGGCCTCCTACAATGAGCAGTTCTTC. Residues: CASSLGVAGASYNEQFF.

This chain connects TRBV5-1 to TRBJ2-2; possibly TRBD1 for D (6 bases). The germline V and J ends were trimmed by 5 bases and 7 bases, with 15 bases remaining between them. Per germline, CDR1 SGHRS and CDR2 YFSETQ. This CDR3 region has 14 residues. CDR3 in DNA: TGCGCCAGCAGTAACAGGGCGGGCGGCGGGGAGCTGTTTTTT. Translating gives CASSNRAGGGELFF.

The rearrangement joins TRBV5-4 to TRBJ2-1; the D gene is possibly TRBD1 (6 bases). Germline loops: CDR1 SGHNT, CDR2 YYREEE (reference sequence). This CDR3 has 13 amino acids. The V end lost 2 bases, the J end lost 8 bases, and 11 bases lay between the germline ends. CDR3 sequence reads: CASSFPQGHEQFF. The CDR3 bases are TGTGCCAGCAGCTTCCCACAGGGTCATGAGCAGTTCTTC.

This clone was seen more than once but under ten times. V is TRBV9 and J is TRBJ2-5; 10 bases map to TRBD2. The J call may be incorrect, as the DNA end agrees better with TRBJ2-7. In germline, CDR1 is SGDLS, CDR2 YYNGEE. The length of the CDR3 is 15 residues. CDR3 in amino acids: CASSVGLAGDNEQYF. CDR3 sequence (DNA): TGTGCCAGCAGCGTAGGGCTAGCGGGAGACAACGAGCAGTACTTC.

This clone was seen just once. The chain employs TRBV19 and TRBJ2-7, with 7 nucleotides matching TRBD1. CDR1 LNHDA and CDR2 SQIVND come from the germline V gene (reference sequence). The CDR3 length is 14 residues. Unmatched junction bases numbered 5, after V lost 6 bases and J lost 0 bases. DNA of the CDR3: TGTGCCAGTAGGCTACAGGGGAGCTCCTACGAGCAGTACTTC. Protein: CASRLQGSSYEQYF.

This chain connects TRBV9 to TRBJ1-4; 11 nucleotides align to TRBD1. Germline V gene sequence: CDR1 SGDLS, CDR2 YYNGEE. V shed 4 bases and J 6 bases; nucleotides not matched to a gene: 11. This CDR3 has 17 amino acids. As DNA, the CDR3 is TGTGCCAGCAGCCCTGGACAGGGGGCGCGATCCTATGAAAAACTGTTTTTT. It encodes CASSPGQGARSYEKLFF.

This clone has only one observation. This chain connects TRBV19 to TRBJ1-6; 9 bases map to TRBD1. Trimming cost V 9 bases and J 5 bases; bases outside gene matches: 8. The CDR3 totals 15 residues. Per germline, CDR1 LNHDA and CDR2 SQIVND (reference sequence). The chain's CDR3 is CASDPGQGNNSPLHF. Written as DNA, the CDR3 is TGTGCCAGCGACCCAGGACAGGGGAATAATTCACCCCTCCACTTT.

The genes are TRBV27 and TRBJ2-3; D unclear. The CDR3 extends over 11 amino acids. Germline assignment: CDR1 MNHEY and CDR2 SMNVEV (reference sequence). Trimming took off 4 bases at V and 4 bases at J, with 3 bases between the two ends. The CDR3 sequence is CASSSADTQYF. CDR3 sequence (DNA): TGTGCCAGCAGTTCCGCAGATACGCAGTATTTT.

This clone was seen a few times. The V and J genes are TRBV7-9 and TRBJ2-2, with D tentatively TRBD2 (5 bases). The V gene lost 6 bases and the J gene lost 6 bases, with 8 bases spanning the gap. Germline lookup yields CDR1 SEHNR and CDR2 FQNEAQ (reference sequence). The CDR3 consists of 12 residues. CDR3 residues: CASRADAGELFF. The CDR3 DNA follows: TGTGCCAGCAGAGCGGACGCCGGGGAGCTGTTTTTT.

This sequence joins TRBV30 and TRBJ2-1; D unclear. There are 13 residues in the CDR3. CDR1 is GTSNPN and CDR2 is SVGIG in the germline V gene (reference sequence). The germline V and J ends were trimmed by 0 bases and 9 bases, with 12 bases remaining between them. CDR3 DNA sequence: TGTGCCTGGAGTGTACTTCTAGAACTTGAGCAGTTCTTC. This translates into CAWSVLLELEQFF.

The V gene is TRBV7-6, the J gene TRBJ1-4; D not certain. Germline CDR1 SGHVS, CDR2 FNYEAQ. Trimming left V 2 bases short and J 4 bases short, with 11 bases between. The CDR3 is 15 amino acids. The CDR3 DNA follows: TGTGCCAGCAGCTTAACTAGGCAGATTAATGAAAAACTGTTTTTT. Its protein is CASSLTRQINEKLFF.

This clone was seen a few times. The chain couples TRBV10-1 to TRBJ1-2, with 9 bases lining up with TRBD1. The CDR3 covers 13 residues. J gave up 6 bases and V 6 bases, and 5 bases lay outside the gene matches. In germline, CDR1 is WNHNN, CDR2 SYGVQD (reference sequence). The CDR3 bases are TGCGCCAGCAGCCCAGGACAGGGGCATGGCTACACCTTC. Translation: CASSPGQGHGYTF.

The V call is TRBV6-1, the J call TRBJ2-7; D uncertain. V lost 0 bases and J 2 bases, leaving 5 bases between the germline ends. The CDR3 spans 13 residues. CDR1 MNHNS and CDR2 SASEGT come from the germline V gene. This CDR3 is CASSEAQAYEQYF. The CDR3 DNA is TGTGCCAGCAGTGAAGCCCAGGCCTACGAGCAGTACTTC.

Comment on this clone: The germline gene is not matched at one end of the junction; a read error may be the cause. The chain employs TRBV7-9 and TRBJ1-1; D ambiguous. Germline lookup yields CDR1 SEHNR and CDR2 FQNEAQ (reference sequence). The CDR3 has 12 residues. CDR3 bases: TGTTCCAGCAGTCCCGGAGGGTCTGAAGCTTTCTTT. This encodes CSSSPGGSEAFF.

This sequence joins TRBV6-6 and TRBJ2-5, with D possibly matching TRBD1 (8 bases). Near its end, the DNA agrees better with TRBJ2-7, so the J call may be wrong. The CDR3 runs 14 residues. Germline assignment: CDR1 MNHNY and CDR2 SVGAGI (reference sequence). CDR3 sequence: CASIPQGGSYEQYF. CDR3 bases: TGTGCCAGCATCCCACAGGGGGGGAGCTACGAGCAGTACTTC.

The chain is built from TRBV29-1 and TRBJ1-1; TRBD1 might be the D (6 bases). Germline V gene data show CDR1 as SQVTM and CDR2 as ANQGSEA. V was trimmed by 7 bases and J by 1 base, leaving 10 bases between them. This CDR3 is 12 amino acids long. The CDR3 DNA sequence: TGCAGCGCACTGACAGGGAACACTGAAGCTTTCTTT. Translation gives CSALTGNTEAFF.

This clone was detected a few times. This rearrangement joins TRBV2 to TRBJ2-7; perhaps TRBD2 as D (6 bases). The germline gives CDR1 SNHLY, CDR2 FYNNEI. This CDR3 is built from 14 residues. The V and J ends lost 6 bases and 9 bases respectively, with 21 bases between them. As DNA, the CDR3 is TGTGCCAGCAGCTCAGGAGGGTTAAGGGTTGTGCAGTACTTC. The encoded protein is CASSSGGLRVVQYF.

The CDR3 loop is CASSLAGEGATQYF. For the CDR3, the DNA is TGTGCCAGCAGTCTAGCGGGAGAGGGGGCGACCCAGTACTTC. The chain couples TRBV6-5 to TRBJ2-5; TRBD2 matches 10 bases. The CDR3 extends over 14 amino acids. CDR1 is MNHEY and CDR2 is SVGAGI in the germline V gene. Trimming cost V 5 bases and J 7 bases; bases outside gene matches: 7.

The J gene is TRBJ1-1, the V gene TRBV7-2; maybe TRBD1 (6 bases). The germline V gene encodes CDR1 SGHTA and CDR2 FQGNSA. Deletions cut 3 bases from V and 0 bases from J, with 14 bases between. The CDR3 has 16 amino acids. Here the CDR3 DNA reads TGTGCCAGCAGCTTTTCAGGGGTCACCATGAACACTGAAGCTTTCTTT. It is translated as CASSFSGVTMNTEAFF. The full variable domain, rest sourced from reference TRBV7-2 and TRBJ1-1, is GAGVSQSPSNKVTEKGKDVELRCDPISGHTALYWYRQSLGQGLEFLIYFQGNSAPDKSGLPSDRFSAERTGGSVSTLTIQRTQQEDSAVYLCASSFSGVTMNTEAFFGQGTRLTVV.